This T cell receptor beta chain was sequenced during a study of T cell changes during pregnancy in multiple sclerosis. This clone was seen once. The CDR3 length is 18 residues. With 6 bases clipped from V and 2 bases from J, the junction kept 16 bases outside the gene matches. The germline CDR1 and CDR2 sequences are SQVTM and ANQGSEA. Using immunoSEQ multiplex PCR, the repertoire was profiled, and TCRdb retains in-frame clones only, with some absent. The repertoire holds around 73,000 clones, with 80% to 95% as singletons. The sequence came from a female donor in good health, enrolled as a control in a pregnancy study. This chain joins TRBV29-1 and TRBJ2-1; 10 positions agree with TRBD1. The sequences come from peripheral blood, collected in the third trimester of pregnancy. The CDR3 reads CSVRLPGQGIRAYNEQFF. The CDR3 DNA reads TGCAGCGTCCGCCTCCCGGGACAGGGGATTCGGGCCTACAATGAGCAGTTCTTC.